This is a list of T cell receptor beta chains from one sample in a study of CD8 T cells in ankylosing spondylitis. TCRdb recomputed calls from the 5' RACE reads with MiXCR, one row per CDR3 protein. This table has approximately 150,000 distinct CDR3 sequences, approximately 17% appearing once. The material sequenced was blood, either unsorted or a sorted T cell fraction (not recorded which). Receptors originate from a male donor with ankylosing spondylitis. Both conserved end residues are part of each CDR3. Each record gives: J gene, CDR3 length, V gene, D gene, clone size, CDR3 DNA, CDR3 protein. The D gene is left open where the match is weak. Clone size, where shown, is once, few, many, or a class for clones that have expanded.

J gene: TRBJ2-7
CDR3 length: 17
V gene: TRBV4-1
D gene: TRBD2
clone size: few
CDR3 DNA: TGCGCCAGCAGCCAAGAAACTAGCGGGTTAAGCTCCTACGAGCAGTACTTC
CDR3 protein: CASSQETSGLSSYEQYF

J gene: TRBJ1-5
CDR3 length: 14
V gene: TRBV27
D gene: NA
clone size: NA
CDR3 DNA: TGTGCCAGCAGTTTGGGCAGGGTAGGTCAGCCCCAGCATTTT
CDR3 protein: CASSLGRVGQPQHF

J gene: TRBJ1-6
CDR3 length: 14
V gene: TRBV27
D gene: NA
clone size: few
CDR3 DNA: TGTGCCAGCAGTTTGGAGGGTATCAATTCACCCCTCCACTTT
CDR3 protein: CASSLEGINSPLHF

J gene: TRBJ2-7
CDR3 length: 12
V gene: TRBV20-1
D gene: NA
clone size: few
CDR3 DNA: TGCAGTGCCAAGGACAGAGACTACGAGCAGTACTTC
CDR3 protein: CSAKDRDYEQYF

J gene: TRBJ2-1
CDR3 length: 12
V gene: TRBV4-1
D gene: TRBD2
clone size: few
CDR3 DNA: TGCGCCAGCAGCGACATGAGCGGGAGACCGTTCTTC
CDR3 protein: CASSDMSGRPFF

J gene: TRBJ1-1
CDR3 length: 16
V gene: TRBV5-1
D gene: NA
clone size: NA
CDR3 DNA: TGCGCCAGCAGCTTATCCACAGGGTCCCGTAACACTGAAGCTTTCTTT
CDR3 protein: CASSLSTGSRNTEAFF

J gene: TRBJ2-5
CDR3 length: 12
V gene: TRBV3-1
D gene: NA
clone size: NA
CDR3 DNA: TGTGCCAGCAGGGGACAACAAGAGACCCAGTACTTC
CDR3 protein: CASRGQQETQYF

J gene: TRBJ2-3
CDR3 length: 17
V gene: TRBV27
D gene: TRBD2
clone size: NA
CDR3 DNA: TGTGCCAGCCTCCCCCTGACTAGCGGACCTAGCACAGATACGCAGTATTTT
CDR3 protein: CASLPLTSGPSTDTQYF

J gene: TRBJ2-7
CDR3 length: 13
V gene: TRBV6-1
D gene: NA
clone size: few
CDR3 DNA: TGTGCCAGCAGTACCCGGGGGAGCTACGAGCAGTACTTC
CDR3 protein: CASSTRGSYEQYF

J gene: TRBJ2-7
CDR3 length: 16
V gene: TRBV6-2/TRBV6-3
D gene: TRBD2
clone size: few
CDR3 DNA: TGTGCCAGCAGTTACTCCATAGGTGGGAGGGCCTACGAGCAGTACTTC
CDR3 protein: CASSYSIGGRAYEQYF

J gene: TRBJ2-7
CDR3 length: 18
V gene: TRBV7-3
D gene: NA
clone size: NA
CDR3 DNA: TGTGCCAGCAGCTTAATTCCGTCCGCCCCCGAGTTTGGATGGGAGCAGTACTTC
CDR3 protein: CASSLIPSAPEFGWEQYF

J gene: TRBJ2-1
CDR3 length: 14
V gene: TRBV9
D gene: NA
clone size: few
CDR3 DNA: TGTGCCAGCGGGAGCCCTAGGACCTACAATGAGCAGTTCTTC
CDR3 protein: CASGSPRTYNEQFF

J gene: TRBJ1-4
CDR3 length: 15
V gene: TRBV5-6
D gene: NA
clone size: NA
CDR3 DNA: TGTGCCAGCAGCTTGGCCTCCGGCCCCCGGGAAAAACTGTTTTTT
CDR3 protein: CASSLASGPREKLFF

J gene: TRBJ1-2
CDR3 length: 17
V gene: TRBV27
D gene: TRBD1
clone size: few
CDR3 DNA: TGTGCCAGCAGTGCCTACCTCCCGGGACAGGGGGACTATGGCTACACCTTC
CDR3 protein: CASSAYLPGQGDYGYTF